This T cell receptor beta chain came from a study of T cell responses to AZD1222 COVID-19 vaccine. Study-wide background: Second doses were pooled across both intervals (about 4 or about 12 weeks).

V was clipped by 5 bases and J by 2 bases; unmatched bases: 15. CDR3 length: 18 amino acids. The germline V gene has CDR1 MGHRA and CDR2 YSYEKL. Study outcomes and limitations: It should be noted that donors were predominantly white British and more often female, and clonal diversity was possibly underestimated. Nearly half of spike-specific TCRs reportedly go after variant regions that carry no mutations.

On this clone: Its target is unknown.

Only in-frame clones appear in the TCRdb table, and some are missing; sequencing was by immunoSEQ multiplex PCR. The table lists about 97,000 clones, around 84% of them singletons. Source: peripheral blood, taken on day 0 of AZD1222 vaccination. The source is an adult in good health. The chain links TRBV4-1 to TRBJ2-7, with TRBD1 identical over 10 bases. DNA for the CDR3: TGCGCCAGCAGCGAACTGGGACAGGGGTCCGGCTTAACCTACGAGCAGTACTTC. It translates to CASSELGQGSGLTYEQYF.